This TCR beta chain was obtained from a study of blood T cell repertoires in COVID-19. This table comes from immunoSEQ multiplex PCR, and its TCRdb copy is limited to in-frame clones, with some not included. The sample lists a few hundred thousand clones, less than 90% occurring once. This clone was found a few times. Sequenced material: peripheral blood. This TCR came from a man aged 60-69 years with acute or convalescent COVID-19.

The CDR3 region has the DNA TGTGCCAGCAGCTTCGGGGGCTATGGCTACACCTTC. Amino acids: CASSFGGYGYTF. V and J are TRBV12-3 or TRBV12-4 and TRBJ1-2, with D perhaps TRBD1 (5 bases). Trimming took off 6 bases at V and 4 bases at J, with 9 bases between the two ends. The CDR3 spans 12 residues.